This T cell receptor (beta chain) was observed in a study of naive and memory T cell subsets. Trimming took 5 bases from V and 6 from J; bases not matched to a gene: 6. This CDR3 is 14 amino acids long. The treatment was: skin biopsy from PPD injection site in Mantoux-positive individual. TCR cDNA received a 3' ligated oligonucleotide that carried a UMI. Four PCR rounds used nested alpha and beta constant region primers plus the SP2 primer. TCRdb ran MiXCR on the UMI-ligation and nested PCR reads and lists one entry per CDR3 protein. This table has some 15,000 distinct CDR3 sequences, under 6.5% appearing once.

This chain joins TRBV12-3 or TRBV12-4 and TRBJ1-5, with 8 bases aligning to TRBD1. The sequence came from an adult in good health. Source: skin, taken from a tuberculin skin test site. The CDR3 DNA is TGTGCCAGCAGTAAGGACAGGGTCGGTCAGCCCCAGCATTTT. Translation: CASSKDRVGQPQHF.